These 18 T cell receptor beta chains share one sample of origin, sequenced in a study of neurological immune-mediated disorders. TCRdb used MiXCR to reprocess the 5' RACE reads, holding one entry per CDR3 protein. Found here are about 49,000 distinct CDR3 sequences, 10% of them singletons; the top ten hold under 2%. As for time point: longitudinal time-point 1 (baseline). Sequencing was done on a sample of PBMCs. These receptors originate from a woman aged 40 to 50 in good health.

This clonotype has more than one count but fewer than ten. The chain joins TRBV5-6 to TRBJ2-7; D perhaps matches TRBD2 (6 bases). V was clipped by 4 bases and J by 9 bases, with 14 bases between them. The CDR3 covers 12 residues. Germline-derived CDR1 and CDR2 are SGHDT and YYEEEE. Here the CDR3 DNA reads TGTGCCAGCAGCGACGGGACTCTTGGGCAGTACTTC. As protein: CASSDGTLGQYF.

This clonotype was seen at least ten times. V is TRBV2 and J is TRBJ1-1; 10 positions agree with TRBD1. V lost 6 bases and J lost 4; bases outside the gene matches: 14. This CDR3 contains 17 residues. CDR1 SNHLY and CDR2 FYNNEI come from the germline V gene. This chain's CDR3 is CASRRGGTGVSFTEAFF. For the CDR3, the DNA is TGTGCCAGCAGGAGGGGGGGGACAGGGGTAAGCTTCACTGAAGCTTTCTTT.

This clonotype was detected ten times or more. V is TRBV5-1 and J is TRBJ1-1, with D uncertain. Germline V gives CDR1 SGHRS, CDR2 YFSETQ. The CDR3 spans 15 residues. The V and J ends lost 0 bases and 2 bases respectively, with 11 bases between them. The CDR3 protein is CASSLALGGNTEAFF. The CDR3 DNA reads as TGCGCCAGCAGCTTGGCATTGGGAGGAAACACTGAAGCTTTCTTT.

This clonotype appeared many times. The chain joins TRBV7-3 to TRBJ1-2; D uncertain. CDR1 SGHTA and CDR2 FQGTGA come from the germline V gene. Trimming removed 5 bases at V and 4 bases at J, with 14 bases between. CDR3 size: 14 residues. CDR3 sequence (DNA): TGTGCCAGCAGCCCCGACACCTCCGGCTATGGCTACACCTTC. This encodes CASSPDTSGYGYTF.

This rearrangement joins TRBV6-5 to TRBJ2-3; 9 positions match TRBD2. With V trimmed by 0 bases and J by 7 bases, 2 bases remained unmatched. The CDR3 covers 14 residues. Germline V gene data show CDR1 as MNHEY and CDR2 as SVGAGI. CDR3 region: CASSYSTSGNTQYF. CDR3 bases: TGTGCCAGCAGTTACTCGACTAGCGGTAATACGCAGTATTTT.

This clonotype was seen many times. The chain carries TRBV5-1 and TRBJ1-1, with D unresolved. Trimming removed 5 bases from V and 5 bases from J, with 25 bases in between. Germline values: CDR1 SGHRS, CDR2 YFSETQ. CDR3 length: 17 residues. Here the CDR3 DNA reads TGCGCCAGCAGTACCGCGGGGAACGGCGCTGTTTCGACTGAAGCTTTCTTT. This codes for CASSTAGNGAVSTEAFF.

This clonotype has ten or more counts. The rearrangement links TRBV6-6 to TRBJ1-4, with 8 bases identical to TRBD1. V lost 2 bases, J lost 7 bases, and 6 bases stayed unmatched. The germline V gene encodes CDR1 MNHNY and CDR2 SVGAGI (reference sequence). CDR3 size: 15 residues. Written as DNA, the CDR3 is TGTGCCAGCAGTTACCAGACAGGGGAGGTTGAAAAACTGTTTTTT. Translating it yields CASSYQTGEVEKLFF.

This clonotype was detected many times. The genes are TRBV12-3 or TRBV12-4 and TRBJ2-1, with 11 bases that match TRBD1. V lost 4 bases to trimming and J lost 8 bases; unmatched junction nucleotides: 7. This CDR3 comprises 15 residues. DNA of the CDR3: TGTGCCAGCAGTTCCCGGGACAGGGGGTTCTATGAGCAGTTCTTC. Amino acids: CASSSRDRGFYEQFF.

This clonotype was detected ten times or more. The CDR3 region is CASSLVGRTTDTQYF. For the CDR3, the DNA is TGCGCCAGCAGCTTGGTCGGCAGGACCACAGATACGCAGTATTTT. This chain uses TRBV5-1 with TRBJ2-3; no clear D. The CDR3 has 15 amino acids. Per germline, CDR1 SGHRS and CDR2 YFSETQ. Between the trimmed V and J ends, which lost 0 bases and 2 bases, there was a span of 10 bases.

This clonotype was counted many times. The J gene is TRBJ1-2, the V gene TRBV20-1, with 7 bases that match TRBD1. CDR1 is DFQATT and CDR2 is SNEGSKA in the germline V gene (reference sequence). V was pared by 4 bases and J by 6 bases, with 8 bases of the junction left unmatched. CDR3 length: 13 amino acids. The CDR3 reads CSAKETGKNGYTF. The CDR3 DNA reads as TGCAGTGCTAAAGAGACAGGGAAGAATGGCTACACCTTC.

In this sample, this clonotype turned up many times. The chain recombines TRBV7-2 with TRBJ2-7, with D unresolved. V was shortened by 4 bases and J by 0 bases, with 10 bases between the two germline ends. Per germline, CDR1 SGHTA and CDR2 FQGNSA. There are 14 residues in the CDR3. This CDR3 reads CASSWAGSSYEQYF. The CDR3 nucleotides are TGTGCCAGCAGCTGGGCCGGAAGCTCCTACGAGCAGTACTTC.

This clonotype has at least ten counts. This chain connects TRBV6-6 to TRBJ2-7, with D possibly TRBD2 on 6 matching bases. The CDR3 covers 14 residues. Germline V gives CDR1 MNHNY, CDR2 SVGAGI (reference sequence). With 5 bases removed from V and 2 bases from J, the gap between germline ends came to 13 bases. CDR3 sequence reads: CASSPGAPAYEQYF. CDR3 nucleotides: TGTGCCAGCAGTCCGGGAGCGCCAGCCTACGAGCAGTACTTC.

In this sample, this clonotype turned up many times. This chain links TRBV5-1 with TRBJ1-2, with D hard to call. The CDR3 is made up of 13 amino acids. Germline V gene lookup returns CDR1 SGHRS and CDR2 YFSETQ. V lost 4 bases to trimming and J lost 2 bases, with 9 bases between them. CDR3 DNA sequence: TGCGCCAGCAGCCGAGACGCAAACTATGGCTACACCTTC. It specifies CASSRDANYGYTF.

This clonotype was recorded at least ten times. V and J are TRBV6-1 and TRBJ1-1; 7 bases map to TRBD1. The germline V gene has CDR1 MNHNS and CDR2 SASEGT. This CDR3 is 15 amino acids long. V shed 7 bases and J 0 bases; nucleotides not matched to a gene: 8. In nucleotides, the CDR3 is TGTGCCAGCACACCAACAGGGGCTTTGAACACTGAAGCTTTCTTT. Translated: CASTPTGALNTEAFF.

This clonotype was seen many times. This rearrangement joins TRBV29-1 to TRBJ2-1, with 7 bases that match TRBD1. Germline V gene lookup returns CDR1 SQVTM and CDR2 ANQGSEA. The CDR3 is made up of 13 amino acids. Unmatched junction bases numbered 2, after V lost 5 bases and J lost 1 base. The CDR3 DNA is TGCAGCGTTCCGGGACAGTCCTACAATGAGCAGTTCTTC. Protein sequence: CSVPGQSYNEQFF.

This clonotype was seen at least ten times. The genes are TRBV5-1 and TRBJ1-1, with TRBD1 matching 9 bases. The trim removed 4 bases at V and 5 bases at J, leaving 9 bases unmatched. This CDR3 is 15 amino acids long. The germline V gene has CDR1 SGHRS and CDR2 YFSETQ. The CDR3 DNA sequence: TGCGCCAGCAGCCTAAACCGACAGGGGGAGACTGAAGCTTTCTTT. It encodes CASSLNRQGETEAFF.

The CDR3 protein is CASSFKNWGTGMNTEAFF. The CDR3 bases are TGTGCCAGCAGCTTCAAAAATTGGGGGACAGGCATGAACACTGAAGCTTTCTTT. The chain joins TRBV7-9 to TRBJ1-1, with 8 bases matching TRBD1. The CDR3 has 18 amino acids. Germline CDR1 and CDR2: SEHNR and FQNEAQ (reference sequence). J was trimmed by 0 bases and V by 3 bases; bases with no gene match: 12.

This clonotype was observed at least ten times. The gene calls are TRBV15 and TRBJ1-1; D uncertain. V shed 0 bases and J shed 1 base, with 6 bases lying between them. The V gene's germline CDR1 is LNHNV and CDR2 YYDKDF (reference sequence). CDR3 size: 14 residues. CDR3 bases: TGTGCCACCAGCAGAGATTACGGGAACACTGAAGCTTTCTTT. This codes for CATSRDYGNTEAFF.